This TCR beta chain appears in the sequencing data of a study of molecular identifiers for immune sequencing clone quantification. TCRdb reprocessed the PCR reads via MiXCR and lists one record per CDR3 protein. The table lists 40,000 to 65,000 distinct CDR3 sequences, just over 35% of them singletons. V dropped 3 bases and J dropped 3 bases, with 15 bases sitting between them. Per the germline V gene, CDR1 is SGHRS and CDR2 is YFSETQ. This CDR3 region has 16 residues. The naive CD8 libraries originated from between roughly 19,000 and 1,000,000 sorted cells and drew on 10%, 30% or 50% RNA. The genes are TRBV5-1 and TRBJ1-4; D is possibly TRBD1 (5 bases). This TCR was recovered from a human donor in good health. Some libraries in this study had Jurkat cell RNA spiked in. Sequenced input: naive CD8+ T cells from blood, with Jurkat cell RNA spiked in. Subset reported: FACS-sorted CD8+CD4-CCR7+CD45RA+ naive T cells. Here the CDR3 DNA reads TGCGCCAGCAGCTCATACAGGAGGGCCGCTAATGAAAAACTGTTTTTT. Its translation is CASSSYRRAANEKLFF.